The entry below describes one T cell receptor (beta chain). This sample is drawn from a study of blood T cell repertoires in COVID-19. As for the study in general: Acute and convalescent COVID-19 specimens originated in the United States, Italy and Spain. T cells, B-cell-depleted T cells, or PBMCs supplied cDNA or gDNA.

Trimming took 1 base from V and 6 from J, leaving 7 bases between them. There are 13 residues in the CDR3. Germline values: CDR1 LGHNA, CDR2 YNFKEQ. The assay was immunoSEQ multiplex PCR, and TCRdb's table has in-frame clones only and misses some. Here the sample spans under 150,000 clones, roughly 81% being singletons. The clonotype was recovered from a woman aged 50 to 60 with active or convalescent COVID-19. The sample was peripheral blood. This chain uses TRBV4-2 with TRBJ2-1; the D gene is possibly TRBD2 (5 bases). This CDR3 reads CASSQAEVNEQFF. The DNA of the CDR3 is TGTGCCAGCAGCCAAGCGGAGGTCAATGAGCAGTTCTTC.